A selection of T cell receptor beta chains follows, all from one sample in a study of T cell repertoires in cytomegalovirus infection. TCRdb re-analysed the reads in MiXCR, keeping a single row per CDR3 protein. The sample has approximately 910,000 distinct CDR3 sequences; approximately 32% are singletons. Their target antigens are unknown. Specimen: cultured CD8+ T cells from PBMCs, collected from culture after CMV antigen stimulation. These receptors were collected from a human donor in good health (CMV status not recorded). Some clones in this sample may be carry-over from other donors' samples. Each CDR3 is given with its conserved first and last residue. A D gene is named only where the DNA matches it firmly. Clone size is given for some rows only: seen once, a few or many times, or a class if the clone is expanded.

.,TRBJ2-1,TRBD1,TRBV7-9,CASSQDRAVSRSYNEQFF,TGTGCCAGCAGCCAGGACAGGGCGGTCTCGCGCTCCTACAATGAGCAGTTCTTC
.,TRBJ1-4,.,TRBV6-5,CASSYGWGIGEKLFF,TGTGCCAGCAGTTACGGTTGGGGAATCGGGGAAAAACTGTTTTTT
.,TRBJ1-1,.,TRBV6-1,CASREGHRNTEAFF,TGTGCCAGCAGAGAGGGACATCGGAACACTGAAGCTTTCTTT
.,TRBJ2-6,.,TRBV27,CASRWGSGANVLTF,TGTGCCAGCAGATGGGGCTCTGGGGCCAACGTCCTGACTTTC
.,TRBJ2-2,.,TRBV6-2/TRBV6-3,CASSQTAGELFF,TGTGCCAGCAGCCAGACCGCCGGGGAGCTGTTTTTT
few,TRBJ1-3,.,TRBV27,CASSSTTAGNTIYF,TGTGCCAGCAGTTCGACGACAGCTGGAAACACCATATATTTT
many,TRBJ2-1,TRBD2,TRBV7-6,CASSRGGGASGNEQFF,TGTGCCAGCAGCCGAGGCGGGGGTGCGAGTGGCAATGAGCAGTTCTTC
many,TRBJ2-1,.,TRBV7-2,CASSLAPSVEEQFF,TGTGCCAGCAGCTTAGCACCGAGCGTGGAGGAGCAGTTCTTC
.,TRBJ1-4,.,TRBV19,CASSPRGRPNEKLFF,TGTGCCAGTAGTCCCAGGGGAAGGCCTAATGAAAAACTGTTTTTT
.,TRBJ2-2,.,TRBV6-4,CASFRGAGELFF,TGTGCCAGCTTTCGGGGCGCCGGGGAGCTGTTTTTT
.,TRBJ2-6,.,TRBV6-5,CASSYGQSNSGANVLTF,TGTGCCAGCAGTTACGGACAGTCGAACTCTGGGGCCAACGTCCTGACTTTC
few,TRBJ2-1,TRBD2,TRBV6-2/TRBV6-3,CASSWTSGGFYNEQFF,TGTGCCAGCAGTTGGACTAGCGGGGGGTTCTACAATGAGCAGTTCTTC
many,TRBJ2-1,.,TRBV7-2,CASSAGGGRGEQFF,TGTGCCAGCAGCGCCGGCGGGGGCCGAGGTGAGCAGTTCTTC
.,TRBJ2-1,.,TRBV2,CASSEALNSYNEQFF,TGTGCCAGCAGTGAAGCCCTTAACAGTTACAATGAGCAGTTCTTC
.,TRBJ1-5,TRBD1,TRBV6-2/TRBV6-3,CASSLGGDRVWRSNQPQHF,TGTGCCAGCAGCCTAGGCGGGGACAGGGTATGGAGAAGCAATCAGCCCCAGCATTTT
.,TRBJ1-1,TRBD1,TRBV27,CASSTGGWNTEAFF,TGTGCCAGTAGTACAGGGGGCTGGAACACTGAAGCTTTCTTT
few,TRBJ2-5,.,TRBV7-9,CASSSVYESEETQYF,TGTGCCAGCAGCTCAGTCTATGAGTCAGAAGAGACCCAGTACTTC
.,TRBJ2-7,TRBD1,TRBV4-1,CASSQLGQGAYEQYF,TGCGCCAGCAGCCAGCTGGGACAGGGGGCCTACGAGCAGTACTTC